This T cell receptor beta chain appears in the sequencing data of a study of T-cell memory formation after mild COVID-19. The overall study: Clusters of TCRs were largely donor specific. General observations from the study: Some clones that responded turned up in pre-infection memory, which suggests that cross-reactive memory joined in. Contracting clones from day 15 to 85 had balanced CD4/CD8; later expanders favoured CD4+.

After 5'RACE with constant-segment primers, TCR alpha and TCR beta cDNA libraries carrying sample barcodes and UMIs were obtained. TCRdb itself ran the 5' RACE reads through MiXCR, one entry per CDR3 protein. The data show roughly 610,000 distinct CDR3 sequences, around 16% seen once. This clonotype has only a few counts. Its antigen remains unknown. CDR3 length: 13 amino acids. Per germline, CDR1 SQVTM and CDR2 ANQGSEA. V gave up 7 bases and J gave up 0 bases, with 12 bases separating them. Sequencing was done on a sample of PBMCs or a T cell subset sorted from them (not recorded which). The chain combines TRBV29-1 with TRBJ2-5; perhaps TRBD1 as D (6 bases). The sequence was collected from an adult woman who had mild COVID-19 (a few samples of this study predate the infection). Cell type and time point are not known. The CDR3 nucleotides are TGCAGCGCCCCCGGGACATACCAAGAGACCCAGTACTTC. It yields the protein CSAPGTYQETQYF.